Below, one TCR beta chain is given with its context. This sample is part of a study of blood T cell repertoires in COVID-19. In the original analysis: Estimation of nucleated cell counts was performed using reference gene primer amplification. Clones were read by immunoSEQ multiplex PCR, and TCRdb kept only the in-frame ones, dropping some. V and J calls and clone size are those listed in that table; D and trimming were worked out from the DNA. The profile covers 250,000 to 300,000 clones, with 75% to 95% appearing a single time and 0.95% to 1.2% taken by the ten largest. Trimming cost V 2 bases and J 3 bases, with 14 bases left between them. Germline V gene lookup returns CDR1 MNHEY and CDR2 SVGEGT. The CDR3 totals 15 residues.

The origin of this receptor is a woman in her 30s who had recovered from COVID-19. J is TRBJ2-7 and V is TRBV6-2 or TRBV6-3, with D unclear. Sequenced input: PBMCs or T cells enriched from blood (not recorded which). CDR3 coding DNA: TGTGCCAGCAGTTACCTGGTTTGGGCTAACTACGAGCAGTACTTC. Translating it yields CASSYLVWANYEQYF.